This T cell receptor (beta chain) emerged from a study of T-cell memory formation after mild COVID-19. The wider study: In these data, TCR clusters were largely donor specific.

Study results and caveats: Shrinking CD4+ clones were chiefly CM and EM; CD8+ ones were chiefly EMRA.

Trimming took 4 bases from V and 3 from J, leaving 4 bases between them. Germline CDR1 and CDR2: MRHNA and SNTAGT. This CDR3 spans 11 amino acids. TCRdb re-analysed the 5' RACE reads in MiXCR, keeping a single row per CDR3 protein. The sample has roughly 300,000 distinct CDR3 sequences, roughly 13% seen once; the top ten hold 22%. A few counts support this clonotype. The antigen is unknown. The chain carries TRBV6-4 and TRBJ2-7; D call uncertain. The sample was PBMCs or a T cell subset sorted from them (not recorded which). This clonotype originated in a man between 18 and 35 years old who had mild COVID-19 (a few samples of this study predate the infection). Cell type and time point are not known. CDR3 coding DNA: TGTGCCAGCAGTGCCGTCTACGAGCAGTACGTC. The encoded protein is CASSAVYEQYV.